Listed below are T cell receptor beta chains from one sample, sequenced in a study of identical twins. MiXCR, run by TCRdb on the 5' RACE reads, gives a single entry per CDR3 protein. The sample holds about 430,000 distinct CDR3 sequences, around a sixth seen once. The sequenced sample consisted of naive T cells sorted from blood. All receptors derive from a man over 45 in good health. Both conserved end residues are part of each CDR3. Clone size is not always given. Where it is, it says once, few, many or a class for expanded clones.

v_gene	abundance	j_gene	CDR3aa
TRBV5-1	many	TRBJ1-5	CASSLDGIGNQPQHF
TRBV12-3/TRBV12-4	-	TRBJ2-5	CASSVKGLAPSF
TRBV9	-	TRBJ1-2	CASSVAREQSQDYGYTF
TRBV6-2/TRBV6-3	few	TRBJ2-1	CASSYSSGGSSYNEQFF
TRBV5-1	-	TRBJ2-5	CASSYYGGSKETQYF
TRBV5-5	few	TRBJ2-3	CASTPLTSLSTDTQYF
TRBV3-1	many	TRBJ2-7	CASRSQGVGSDEQYF
TRBV12-3/TRBV12-4	-	TRBJ1-2	CASSLSLGSGDGYTF
TRBV10-3	-	TRBJ2-1	CAISPLTSGSTGEQFF
TRBV7-2	few	TRBJ2-7	CASRLGALSSYEQYF
TRBV20-1	many	TRBJ2-7	CSVVGAGLGEQYF
TRBV6-5	few	TRBJ2-7	CASSYSQTSGKRYEQYF
TRBV5-5	few	TRBJ2-7	CASSSWGRDVGEQYF
TRBV4-1	-	TRBJ2-7	CASSHPGDAYEQYF
TRBV6-5	-	TRBJ2-7	CASSYSFTSGRLYEQYF
TRBV2	-	TRBJ2-7	CASSEGRGPKTYEQYF
TRBV20-1	-	TRBJ1-6	CSARDPRQGVNSPLHF
TRBV15	-	TRBJ2-7	CATSRGDGPSYEQYF
TRBV9	many	TRBJ2-6	CASTIGGGASGANVLTF
TRBV6-2/TRBV6-3	-	TRBJ1-5	CASSYNEYQPQHF
TRBV27	few	TRBJ2-1	CASTPGPGLEGNEQFF
TRBV11-2	-	TRBJ2-1	CASSENYRGPDFYEQFF
TRBV6-6	many	TRBJ2-5	CASSYTAQETQYF
TRBV6-5	many	TRBJ2-3	CASSYPVVGSVTDTQYF
TRBV7-2	-	TRBJ2-3	CASSQGSDTQYF
TRBV6-5	-	TRBJ2-3	CASSYGSGTDTQYF
TRBV11-2	-	TRBJ2-1	CASSLVLDLTHSYNEQFF
TRBV20-1	-	TRBJ1-3	CSAGGSPGNTIYF
TRBV29-1	few	TRBJ2-7	CSARAPPGPEQYF
TRBV28	many	TRBJ2-1	CASSKTSGIYNEQFF
TRBV12-3/TRBV12-4	-	TRBJ2-3	CASSAGTSTTDTQYF
TRBV7-3	-	TRBJ2-5	CASSLNAGSQETQYF
TRBV29-1	many	TRBJ2-7	CSAYSGLREQYF